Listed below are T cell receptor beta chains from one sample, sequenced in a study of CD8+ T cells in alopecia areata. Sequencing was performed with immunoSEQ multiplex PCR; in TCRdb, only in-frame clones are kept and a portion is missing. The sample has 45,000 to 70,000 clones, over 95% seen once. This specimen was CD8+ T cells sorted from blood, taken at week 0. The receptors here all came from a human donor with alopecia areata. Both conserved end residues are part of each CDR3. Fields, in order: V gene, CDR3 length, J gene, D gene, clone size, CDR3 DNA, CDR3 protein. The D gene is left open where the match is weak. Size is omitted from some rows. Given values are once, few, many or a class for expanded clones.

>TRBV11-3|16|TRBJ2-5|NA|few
TGTGCCAGCAGCTTAGAGTTTTGGGGGGCCGAGGAGACCCAGTACTTC
CASSLEFWGAEETQYF
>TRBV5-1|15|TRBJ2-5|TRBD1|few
TGCGCCAGCAGCGAAGGGACAGGGTTGGGAGAGACCCAGTACTTC
CASSEGTGLGETQYF
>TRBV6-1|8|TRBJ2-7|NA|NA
TGTCCTACCTACGAGCAGTACTTC
CPTYEQYF
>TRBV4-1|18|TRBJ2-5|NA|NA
TGCGCCAGCAGCCAAGGGGCCCGGGACGCACGGGACTGGGAGACCCAGTACTTC
CASSQGARDARDWETQYF
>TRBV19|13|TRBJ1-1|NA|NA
TGTGCCAGTAGTATAGGACCGAACACTGAAGCTTTCTTT
CASSIGPNTEAFF
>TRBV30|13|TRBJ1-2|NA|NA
TGTGCCTGGAGTTGGCAGGGAAACTATGGCGACACCTTC
CAWSWQGNYGDTF
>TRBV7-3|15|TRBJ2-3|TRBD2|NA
TGTGCCAGCAGTCCCGGCGGGGGGAGGGCAGATACGCAGTATTTT
CASSPGGGRADTQYF
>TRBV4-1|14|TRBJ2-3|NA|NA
TGCGCCAGCAGCCAAGCTGCCGGCCCCCCGGGGCAGTATTTT
CASSQAAGPPGQYF
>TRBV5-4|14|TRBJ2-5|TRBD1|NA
TGTGCCAGCAGTTTCTGGACAGGGGAAGAGACCCAGTACTTC
CASSFWTGEETQYF
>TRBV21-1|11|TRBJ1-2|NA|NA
TGTGCCAGGGGATTTAACTATGGCTACACCTTC
CARGFNYGYTF
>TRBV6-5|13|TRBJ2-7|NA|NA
TGTGCCAGCAGCCCGGGACACAGCTACGAGCAGTACTTC
CASSPGHSYEQYF
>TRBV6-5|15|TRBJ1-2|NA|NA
TGTGCCAGCAGGCCTCGGGATGATTCTTACTATGGCTACACCTTC
CASRPRDDSYYGYTF
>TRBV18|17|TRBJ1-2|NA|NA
TGTGCCAGCTCACCAGTGGAGGTGAATCTTGTAAGGGGAGGCTACACCTTC
CASSPVEVNLVRGGYTF
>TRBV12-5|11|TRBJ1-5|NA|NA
TGTGCTAGTGGTTCAAATCAGCCCCAGCATTTT
CASGSNQPQHF
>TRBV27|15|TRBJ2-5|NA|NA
TGTGCCAGCAGTTTATCGAGTGGGGCAGGGGTGACCCAGTACTTC
CASSLSSGAGVTQYF
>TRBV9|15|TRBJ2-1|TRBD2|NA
TGTGCCAGCAGCGCCGGTGGCGGGGGGTCGACTGAGCAGTTCTTC
CASSAGGGGSTEQFF
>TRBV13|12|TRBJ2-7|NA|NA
TGTGCCAGCAGCTTAGGCAGAAACGAGCAGTACTTC
CASSLGRNEQYF
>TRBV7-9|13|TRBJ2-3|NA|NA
TGTGCCAGCAGCTCAACCCGGCCAGATACGCAGTATTTT
CASSSTRPDTQYF
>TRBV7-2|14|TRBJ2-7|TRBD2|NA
TGTGCCAGCAGTCCTAGCGGGGGCCCCTACGAGCAGTACTTC
CASSPSGGPYEQYF
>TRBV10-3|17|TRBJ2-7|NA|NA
TGTGCCATCAGTGAGTCCCCAGCCGGGTCACAGAACCGCGAGCAGTACTTC
CAISESPAGSQNREQYF
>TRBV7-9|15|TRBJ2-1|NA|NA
TGTGCCAGCAGCTTAGTCAGGGATAGTATGAATGAGCAGTTCTTC
CASSLVRDSMNEQFF
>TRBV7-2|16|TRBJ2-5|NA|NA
TGTGCCAGCAGCCGTTCCGGGACAAGCGGGCAAGAGACCCAGTACTTC
CASSRSGTSGQETQYF
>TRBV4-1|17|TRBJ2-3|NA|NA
TGCGCCAGCAGCTACCGGGCCTCTCACTCCCGCACAGATACGCAGTATTTT
CASSYRASHSRTDTQYF
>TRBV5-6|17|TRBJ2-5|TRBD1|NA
TGTGCCAGCAGCTTGGCACAGGGGGATCGGTGGGAAGAGACCCAGTACTTC
CASSLAQGDRWEETQYF
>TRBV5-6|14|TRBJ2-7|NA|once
TGTGCCAGCAGCGCCCGACAGCCTTACTACGAGCAGTACTTC
CASSARQPYYEQYF
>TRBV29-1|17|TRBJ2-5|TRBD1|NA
TGCAGCGTTATTTCGAATCGACAGGGGAAGGGGCAAGAGACCCAGTACTTC
CSVISNRQGKGQETQYF
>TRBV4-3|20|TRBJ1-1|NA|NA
TGCGCCAGCAGCCAACTTCCGGCGGCAGGTCGCTTAAAACTGAACACTGAAGCTTTCTTT
CASSQLPAAGRLKLNTEAFF
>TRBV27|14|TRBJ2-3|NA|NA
TGTGCCAGCAGTTTTTGGCAGGAGGCAGATACGCAGTATTTT
CASSFWQEADTQYF
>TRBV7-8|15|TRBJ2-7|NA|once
TGTGCCAGCAGCTTATTAGGAAGGGTCGGGTACGAGCAGTACTTC
CASSLLGRVGYEQYF
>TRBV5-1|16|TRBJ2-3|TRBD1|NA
TGCGCCAGCAGCTTGGGGGACAGGCTCCCCACAGATACGCAGTATTTT
CASSLGDRLPTDTQYF
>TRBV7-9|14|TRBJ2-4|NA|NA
TGTGCCAGCAGCTTAGAATGGGGGATGGACATTCAGTACTTC
CASSLEWGMDIQYF
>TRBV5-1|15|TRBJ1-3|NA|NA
TGCGCCAGCAGCTTGGGAGAGAGCTCTGGAAACACCATATATTTT
CASSLGESSGNTIYF